The next 15 T cell receptor beta chains were all read from a single sample in a study of blood T cell repertoires in COVID-19. Generated by immunoSEQ multiplex PCR, the TCRdb table keeps only in-frame clones and is missing some. The sample lists 45,000 to 65,000 clones, roughly nine tenths occurring once. Sequencing was performed on peripheral blood. These TCRs come from an elderly woman with acute or convalescent COVID-19.

The chain employs TRBV19 and TRBJ2-7; TRBD2 matches at 12 bases. V shed 4 bases and J 5 bases; nucleotides not matched to a gene: 9. The germline V gene has CDR1 LNHDA and CDR2 SQIVND (reference sequence). CDR3 length: 16 residues. CDR3 DNA sequence: TGTGCCAGTAGTACCTCCCCGACTAGCGGGAGAAACGAGCAGTACTTC. Amino acid sequence: CASSTSPTSGRNEQYF.

This chain connects TRBV28 to TRBJ1-1; D not resolved. The CDR3 spans 13 residues. Trimming removed 8 bases at V and 1 base at J, with 11 bases between. Germline CDR1 MDHEN, CDR2 SYDVKM. CDR3 nucleotide sequence: TGTGCCAGCTCCCCCCCCGGGAACACTGAAGCTTTCTTT. Its translation: CASSPPGNTEAFF.

V usage is TRBV9 and J usage is TRBJ2-1, with a tentative D call TRBD2 (5 bases). The V and J ends lost 0 bases and 7 bases respectively, with 11 bases between them. The CDR3 consists of 14 residues. From germline, CDR1 is SGDLS and CDR2 YYNGEE. The CDR3: CASSVERETNEQFF. CDR3 DNA sequence: TGTGCCAGCAGCGTAGAGAGGGAGACTAATGAGCAGTTCTTC.

This chain links TRBV19 with TRBJ1-4; 7 bases line up with TRBD1. V gave up 9 bases and J gave up 7 bases; unmatched junction bases: 14. In germline, CDR1 is LNHDA, CDR2 SQIVND (reference sequence). The CDR3 is 15 residues long. CDR3 sequence: CASAPLTGMGEKLFF. CDR3 DNA sequence: TGTGCCAGCGCCCCCCTGACAGGGATGGGTGAAAAACTGTTTTTT.

The V gene is TRBV5-5, the J gene TRBJ1-1; D not certain. Looked up from germline, CDR1 is SGHKS and CDR2 is YYEKEE (reference sequence). The ends were cut back, 0 bases at V and 2 bases at J, with 8 bases in the middle. The CDR3 has 14 residues. The CDR3 DNA reads TGTGCCAGCAGCTTGGGTACAGCTAACACTGAAGCTTTCTTT. Encoded protein: CASSLGTANTEAFF.

The CDR3 bases are TGTGCCAGCAGGGGGGGTGAGACTGCCGCCTACGCTTTCTTT. Its translation: CASRGGETAAYAFF. J is TRBJ1-1 and V is TRBV2, with D possibly matching TRBD1 (5 bases). Trimming left V 6 bases short and J 11 bases short, with 22 bases between. Germline lookup yields CDR1 SNHLY and CDR2 FYNNEI. The CDR3 is 14 amino acids. Combining the CDR3 with reference TRBV2 and TRBJ1-1 gives the whole variable domain EPEVTQTPSHQVTQMGQEVILRCVPISNHLYFYWYRQILGQKVEFLVSFYNNEISEKSEIFDDQFSVERPDGSNFTLKIRSTKLEDSAMYFCASRGGETAAYAFFGQGTRLTVV.

J is TRBJ2-3 and V is TRBV5-1; possibly TRBD2 for D (5 bases). CDR3 length: 14 residues. The germline V gene encodes CDR1 SGHRS and CDR2 YFSETQ. Trimming pared 4 bases from V and 2 bases from J, leaving 11 bases between. The CDR3 loop is CASSPLADTDTQYF. The CDR3 bases are TGCGCCAGCAGCCCCCTAGCCGACACAGATACGCAGTATTTT.

The rearrangement joins TRBV20-1 to TRBJ1-2; D gene ambiguous. V lost 3 bases and J 8 bases, leaving 10 bases between the germline ends. Germline assignment: CDR1 DFQATT and CDR2 SNEGSKA (reference sequence). CDR3 length: 11 amino acids. The CDR3 coding sequence is TGCAGTGCTAGCTCCCTCCCGGGCTACACCTTC. This sequence encodes CSASSLPGYTF.

This chain connects TRBV18 to TRBJ2-1, with 12 bases matching TRBD2. This CDR3 has 17 residues. CDR1 and CDR2 from the germline V gene are KGHSH and LQKENI. J was trimmed by 4 bases and V by 6 bases; bases with no gene match: 10. Here the CDR3 reads CASSQWTSGNGYNEQFF. DNA of the CDR3: TGTGCCAGCTCTCAGTGGACTAGCGGGAACGGGTACAATGAGCAGTTCTTC.

V gene TRBV6-5 combines with J gene TRBJ2-1; TRBD1 matches at 8 bases. Germline V gene data show CDR1 as MNHEY and CDR2 as SVGAGI. V trimming: 6 bases; J trimming: 0 bases; junction bases outside the gene matches: 4. CDR3 length: 15 amino acids. CDR3 bases: TGTGCCAGCAGCCCGGACAGGGTCTCCTACAATGAGCAGTTCTTC. Its protein is CASSPDRVSYNEQFF.

The sample holds one count of this clone. CDR3 in DNA: TGCGCCAGCAGCTTGGGGGGCTCGGTGCCAGATACGCAGTATTTT. Its translation is CASSLGGSVPDTQYF. The chain links TRBV5-1 to TRBJ2-3, with D perhaps matching TRBD1 (5 bases). Germline CDR1 and CDR2: SGHRS and YFSETQ. This CDR3 is 15 amino acids long. The V and J ends lost 0 bases and 4 bases respectively, with 12 bases between them.

This clone has a handful of counts. The CDR3 protein is CASSLFLGSYNEQFF. In nucleotides, the CDR3 is TGTGCCAGCAGTTTATTTTTGGGCAGCTACAATGAGCAGTTCTTC. The V and J genes are TRBV27 and TRBJ2-1, with no clear D. Trimming stripped 1 base from V and 3 bases from J, with 10 bases between. In germline, CDR1 is MNHEY, CDR2 SMNVEV (reference sequence). The CDR3 covers 15 residues.

The chain recombines TRBV11-3 with TRBJ2-3; weak D call: TRBD2 (5 bases). Trimming removed 5 bases at V and 0 bases at J, with 12 bases between. This CDR3 is built from 15 residues. Germline loops: CDR1 SGHNT, CDR2 YENEEA. For the CDR3, the DNA is TGTGCCAGCAGCCCCCGGGGTGTTAGCACAGATACGCAGTATTTT. Protein: CASSPRGVSTDTQYF.

The chain employs TRBV10-3 and TRBJ1-1; tentative D call: TRBD1 (5 bases). CDR3 length: 11 residues. Germline V gives CDR1 ENHRY, CDR2 SYGVKD. V lost 5 bases, J lost 8 bases, and 9 bases lay in between. The CDR3 reads CAISSQVEAFF. In DNA, the CDR3 is TGTGCCATCAGTTCACAGGTCGAAGCTTTCTTT.

The CDR3 is CASSQGQGPGYQPQHF. In nucleotides, the CDR3 is TGCGCCAGCAGCCAAGGTCAAGGTCCGGGGTATCAGCCCCAGCATTTT. V usage is TRBV4-1 and J usage is TRBJ1-5; D remains unclear. CDR3 length: 16 amino acids. CDR1 is MGHRA and CDR2 is YSYEKL in the germline V gene. V lost 1 base and J lost 5, with 15 bases in between.